The entry below gives a single T cell receptor (beta chain) sequence along with its context. Antigen specificity is unknown. The data derive from a study of identical twins. Findings of the study overall: The models systematically underestimated how much out-of-frame TCR alpha was shared in monozygotic twins. The abundant beta clonotypes from cord blood had fewer insertions, and memory repertoires had none of this.

The V and J ends lost 0 bases and 0 bases respectively, with 17 bases between them. The germline gives CDR1 MNHEY, CDR2 SVGAGI. The CDR3 consists of 18 residues. MiXCR, run by TCRdb on the 5' RACE reads, gives a single entry per CDR3 protein. Of approximately 210,000 distinct CDR3 sequences in the sample, more than 15% were seen once. In every case, the donor was a healthy Caucasian. The sample was also reused in another study, on T cells expressing NK-cell markers. Turning to that study: One of the eight sequenced donors was seronegative, whereas the other seven were HCMV-seropositive.

The sample was CD8+ T cells sorted from blood. The source is a woman aged 18-29 years in good health. This chain connects TRBV6-5 to TRBJ1-1; D possibly corresponds to TRBD1 (6 bases). For the CDR3, the DNA is TGTGCCAGCAGTTACTCACCGCGAAGGGGACAAATGAACACTGAAGCTTTCTTT. Translating gives CASSYSPRRGQMNTEAFF.